The rows below give T cell receptor beta chains drawn from one sample of a study of OX40 agonist ivuxolimab in advanced cancers. Using immunoSEQ multiplex PCR, the repertoire was profiled, and TCRdb retains in-frame clones only, with some absent. The sample has 60,000 to 100,000 clones, roughly 87% seen once. Sample: CD4+ or CD8+ T cells sorted from blood, taken in a trial of the OX40 agonist ivuxolimab. These receptors came from an adult with an advanced solid tumor such as melanoma, head and neck, liver or kidney cancer. The CDR3 runs from the conserved cysteine through the conserved F or W. The order of the fields is V gene, D gene, J gene, CDR3 length, clone size, CDR3 protein, CDR3 DNA. D genes are given only for firm matches. Size is stated for part of the rows, as once, few or many counts, or as a class when the clone is expanded.

TRBV27	TRBD1	TRBJ1-2	13	.	CASSLNRGGGYTF	TGTGCCAGCAGTTTAAACAGGGGTGGTGGCTACACCTTC
TRBV19	.	TRBJ1-2	14	.	CASSISASNYGYTF	TGTGCCAGTAGTATATCCGCCTCCAACTATGGCTACACCTTC
TRBV2	TRBD1	TRBJ2-1	15	.	CASSLQGAVYNEQFF	TGTGCCAGCAGTTTACAGGGGGCTGTCTACAATGAGCAGTTCTTC
TRBV6-5	TRBD1	TRBJ1-1	15	.	CASSTTGSSGDEAFF	TGTGCCAGCAGTACGACAGGGTCGAGTGGGGATGAAGCTTTCTTT
TRBV10-3	TRBD2	TRBJ2-2	17	.	CATFAGTRGSGTGELFF	TGTGCCACCTTCGCCGGGACTAGGGGTAGTGGCACCGGGGAGCTGTTTTTT
TRBV19	.	TRBJ2-7	14	.	CVSSLLAGSGEQYF	TGTGTCAGTAGTTTGTTAGCTGGGTCAGGCGAGCAGTACTTC
TRBV7-8	.	TRBJ1-3	16	.	CASTLGGRSIGNTIYF	TGTGCCAGCACCCTTGGGGGCCGATCGATTGGAAACACCATATATTTT
TRBV7-9	.	TRBJ2-3	14	.	CASSLGPVTDTQYF	TGTGCCAGCAGCTTAGGACCGGTTACAGATACGCAGTATTTT
TRBV4-3	.	TRBJ1-4	16	.	CASSQDYSRTNEKLFF	TGCGCCAGCAGCCAAGACTACAGCCGAACTAATGAAAAACTGTTTTTT
TRBV18	TRBD2	TRBJ2-1	14	.	CASSVGRDHNEQFF	TGTGCCAGCTCAGTGGGGAGGGACCACAATGAGCAGTTCTTC
TRBV6-8	TRBD2	TRBJ2-3	15	.	CASRFSGFTTDTQYF	TGTGCCAGCCGATTTAGCGGGTTTACGACAGATACGCAGTATTTT
TRBV11-2	TRBD1	TRBJ1-2	15	.	CASSEDRFASYGYTF	TGTGCCAGCAGCGAGGACAGGTTCGCCTCCTATGGCTACACCTTC
TRBV6-1	TRBD1	TRBJ2-7	15	.	CASRDGTARHYEQYF	TGTGCCAGCAGGGACGGGACAGCGAGGCACTACGAGCAGTACTTC
TRBV5-6	TRBD1	TRBJ2-2	19	.	CASSSPGQTLGPFAGELFF	TGTGCCAGCAGCTCACCGGGACAGACCCTTGGTCCTTTCGCCGGGGAGCTGTTTTTT
TRBV6-9	TRBD1	TRBJ1-1	15	.	CASSYSRTGDTEAFF	TGTGCCAGCAGTTACTCAAGGACAGGGGACACTGAAGCTTTCTTT
TRBV27	.	TRBJ1-2	15	.	CASRPTGAPFYGYTF	TGTGCCAGCCGTCCAACCGGAGCCCCCTTTTATGGCTACACCTTC
TRBV6-6	.	TRBJ2-7	14	.	CASSTGPLSYEQYF	TGTGCCAGCAGTACAGGGCCTCTCTCCTACGAGCAGTACTTC
TRBV29-1	TRBD1	TRBJ2-1	13	.	CSVLYDRGNEQFF	TGCAGCGTTCTGTATGACAGGGGCAATGAGCAGTTCTTC
TRBV4-1	TRBD2	TRBJ2-5	15	.	CASSQPWTSRETQYF	TGCGCCAGCAGCCAACCATGGACTAGCAGAGAGACCCAGTACTTC
TRBV7-9	TRBD1	TRBJ1-2	15	.	CASSKSRDREYVYTF	TGTGCCAGCAGTAAGTCCCGGGACAGGGAATATGTCTACACCTTC
TRBV4-1	TRBD2	TRBJ2-1	16	.	CASSQAPTSGRNEQFF	TGCGCCAGCAGCCAAGCCCCTACTAGCGGGAGGAATGAGCAGTTCTTC
TRBV4-1	TRBD2	TRBJ2-5	16	.	CASSQVGTSGSETQYF	TGCGCCAGCAGCCAAGTGGGGACTAGCGGGTCGGAGACCCAGTACTTC
TRBV19	TRBD1	TRBJ2-7	13	.	CASSIDTGAEQYF	TGTGCCAGTAGTATAGATACAGGGGCCGAGCAGTACTTC
TRBV5-8	TRBD2	TRBJ2-5	16	.	CASSPAVLAGKETQYF	TGTGCCAGCAGCCCCGCGGTCCTAGCGGGCAAAGAGACCCAGTACTTC
TRBV5-6	.	TRBJ2-3	13	.	CASSDDSTDTQYF	TGTGCCAGCAGCGACGACAGCACAGATACGCAGTATTTT
TRBV11-2	.	TRBJ2-5	15	.	CASSPGTRNQETQYF	TGTGCCAGCAGCCCAGGGACCCGGAACCAAGAGACCCAGTACTTC
TRBV7-6	.	TRBJ1-3	16	.	CASSLMGLGSGNTIYF	TGTGCCAGCAGCTTAATGGGGTTGGGCTCTGGAAACACCATATATTTT
TRBV19	TRBD1	TRBJ2-1	13	.	CASTETGGNEQFF	TGTGCCAGTACTGAGACAGGGGGCAATGAGCAGTTCTTC
TRBV28	.	TRBJ1-5	16	once	CASTKPGFLTGQPQHF	TGTGCCAGCACCAAACCCGGGTTTTTGACAGGCCAGCCCCAGCATTTT
TRBV5-4	TRBD2	TRBJ2-2	18	once	CASSLAWSSGPNTGELFF	TGTGCCAGCAGCTTGGCGTGGTCTAGCGGTCCGAACACCGGGGAGCTGTTTTTT
TRBV10-1	TRBD1	TRBJ2-1	15	.	CASSSRTGGYNEQFF	TGCGCCAGCAGCTCACGGACAGGGGGGTACAATGAGCAGTTCTTC
TRBV10-3	.	TRBJ2-7	14	.	CAISEGAGMYEQYF	TGTGCCATCAGTGAAGGAGCAGGGATGTACGAGCAGTACTTC
TRBV11-3	TRBD1	TRBJ2-5	15	.	CASSLGETGTETQYF	TGTGCCAGCAGCTTAGGTGAGACAGGGACAGAGACCCAGTACTTC
TRBV19	.	TRBJ2-7	13	few	CASKGVSINEQYF	TGTGCCAGTAAGGGCGTATCGATAAACGAGCAGTACTTC
TRBV29-1	TRBD1	TRBJ1-2	13	.	CSVAGTGIGGYTF	TGCAGCGTTGCTGGGACAGGGATTGGAGGCTACACCTTC
TRBV18	TRBD2	TRBJ2-1	14	.	CASSRTSAYNEQFF	TGTGCCAGCTCACGGACTAGCGCCTACAATGAGCAGTTCTTC
TRBV5-5	TRBD1	TRBJ1-1	15	.	CASSIQGQGNTEAFF	TGTGCCAGCAGCATACAGGGACAGGGGAACACTGAAGCTTTCTTT
TRBV20-1	.	TRBJ2-7	11	.	CSASSHYEQYF	TGCAGTGCTAGTAGCCATTACGAGCAGTACTTC
TRBV10-2	.	TRBJ2-7	13	.	CASLTGPGTGQYF	TGCGCCAGCTTAACCGGACCGGGTACGGGGCAGTACTTC
TRBV2	TRBD2	TRBJ2-3	16	.	CASSLAGGLSTDTQYF	TGTGCCAGCTCCCTCGCGGGGGGCTTAAGTACAGATACGCAGTATTTT
TRBV5-4	.	TRBJ2-7	13	.	CASSIQGPHEQYF	TGTGCCAGCAGCATACAGGGTCCCCACGAGCAGTACTTC
TRBV5-1	.	TRBJ2-5	15	once	CASSVGSMAEETQYF	TGCGCCAGCAGCGTGGGTAGCATGGCAGAAGAGACCCAGTACTTC
TRBV20-1	.	TRBJ1-6	11	.	CSVILRGALHF	TGCAGTGTAATTTTGAGGGGGGCCCTCCACTTT
TRBV18	TRBD1	TRBJ1-2	15	.	CASSPGTGEDYGYTF	TGTGCCAGCTCACCGGGGACAGGGGAGGACTATGGCTACACCTTC
TRBV7-9	.	TRBJ1-1	14	.	CASSLAGMNTEAFF	TGTGCCAGCAGCTTAGCGGGGATGAACACTGAAGCTTTCTTT
TRBV2	TRBD1	TRBJ1-2	17	.	CASNERQGATGDYGYTF	TGTGCCAGCAATGAGCGGCAGGGGGCGACTGGGGACTATGGCTACACCTTC
TRBV4-2	TRBD1	TRBJ1-3	19	.	CASSQDPPGTGGGGNTIYF	TGTGCCAGCAGCCAAGATCCCCCGGGAACAGGGGGCGGTGGAAACACCATATATTTT
TRBV4-1	TRBD2	TRBJ2-1	13	.	CASSLIPSGRQFF	TGCGCCAGCAGCCTAATCCCTAGCGGGAGGCAGTTCTTC
TRBV7-2	.	TRBJ2-7	12	few	CASSLDPPEQYF	TGTGCCAGCAGCCTGGACCCTCCGGAGCAGTACTTC
TRBV2	TRBD2	TRBJ2-5	13	.	CASLAGIQETQYF	TGTGCCAGCCTAGCGGGGATCCAAGAGACCCAGTACTTC
TRBV11-2	.	TRBJ2-7	14	.	CASSAGLPPYEQYF	TGTGCCAGCAGCGCGGGACTTCCTCCTTACGAGCAGTACTTC
TRBV6-6	.	TRBJ1-1	13	.	CASRNSGRYEAFF	TGTGCCAGCAGGAACTCCGGTCGTTATGAAGCTTTCTTT
TRBV5-4	.	TRBJ1-2	13	.	CASSLRGNYGYTF	TGTGCCAGCAGCTTACGGGGTAACTATGGCTACACCTTC
TRBV11-2	.	TRBJ1-1	13	.	CASSVVAGPEAFF	TGTGCCAGCAGCGTAGTAGCAGGGCCTGAAGCTTTCTTT
TRBV5-1	TRBD2	TRBJ2-1	13	.	CASSPREYNEQFF	TGCGCCAGCAGCCCGCGGGAGTACAATGAGCAGTTCTTC
TRBV7-3	.	TRBJ2-5	13	.	CASSLGRQETQYF	TGTGCCAGCAGCTTAGGCAGACAAGAGACCCAGTACTTC